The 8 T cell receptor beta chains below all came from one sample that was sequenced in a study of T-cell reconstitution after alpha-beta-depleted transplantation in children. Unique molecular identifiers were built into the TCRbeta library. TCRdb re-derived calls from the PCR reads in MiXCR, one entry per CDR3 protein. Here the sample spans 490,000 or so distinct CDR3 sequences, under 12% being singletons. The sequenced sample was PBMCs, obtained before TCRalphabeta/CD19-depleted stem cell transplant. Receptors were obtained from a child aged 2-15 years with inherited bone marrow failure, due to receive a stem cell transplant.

CDR3 DNA sequence: TGTGCCAGCAGTTATGGGGGGGCCGATGAGCAGTTCTTC. Its protein is CASSYGGADEQFF. The V and J genes are TRBV7-6 and TRBJ2-1, with D possibly TRBD2 on 7 matching bases. The CDR3 runs to 13 residues. Germline CDR1 SGHVS, CDR2 FNYEAQ. V lost 6 bases and J lost 8, with 14 bases in between.

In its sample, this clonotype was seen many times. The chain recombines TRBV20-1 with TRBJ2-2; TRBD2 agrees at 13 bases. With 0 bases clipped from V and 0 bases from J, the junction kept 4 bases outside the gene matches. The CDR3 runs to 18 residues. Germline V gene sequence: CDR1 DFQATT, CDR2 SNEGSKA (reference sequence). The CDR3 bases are TGCAGTGCTAGAGATAGGACTAGCGGGAGTCCGAACACCGGGGAGCTGTTTTTT. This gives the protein CSARDRTSGSPNTGELFF.

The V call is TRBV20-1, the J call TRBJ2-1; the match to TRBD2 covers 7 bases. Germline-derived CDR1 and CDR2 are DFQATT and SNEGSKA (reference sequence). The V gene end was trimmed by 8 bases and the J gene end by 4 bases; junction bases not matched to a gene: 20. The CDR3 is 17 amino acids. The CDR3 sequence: CSTPTHGRELGYNEQFF. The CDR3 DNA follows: TGCAGTACCCCGACCCATGGGCGGGAGCTGGGTTACAATGAGCAGTTCTTC.

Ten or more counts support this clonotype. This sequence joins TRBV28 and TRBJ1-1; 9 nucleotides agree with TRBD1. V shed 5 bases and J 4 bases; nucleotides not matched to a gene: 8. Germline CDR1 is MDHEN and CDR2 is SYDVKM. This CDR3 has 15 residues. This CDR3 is CASSLMDRGSTEAFF. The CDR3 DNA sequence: TGTGCCAGCAGTCTTATGGACAGGGGCAGCACTGAAGCTTTCTTT.

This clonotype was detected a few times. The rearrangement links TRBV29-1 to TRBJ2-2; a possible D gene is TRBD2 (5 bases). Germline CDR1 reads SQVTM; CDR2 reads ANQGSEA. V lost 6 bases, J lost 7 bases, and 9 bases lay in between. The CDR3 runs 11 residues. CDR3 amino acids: CSVTRSGELFF. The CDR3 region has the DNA TGCAGCGTAACTAGGAGCGGGGAGCTGTTTTTT.

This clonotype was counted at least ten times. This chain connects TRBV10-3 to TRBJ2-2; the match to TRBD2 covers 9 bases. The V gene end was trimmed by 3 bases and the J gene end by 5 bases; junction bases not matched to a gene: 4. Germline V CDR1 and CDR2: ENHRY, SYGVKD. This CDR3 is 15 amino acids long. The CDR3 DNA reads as TGTGCCATCAGTGAACGAGCGGGAGGTACCGGGGAGCTGTTTTTT. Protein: CAISERAGGTGELFF.

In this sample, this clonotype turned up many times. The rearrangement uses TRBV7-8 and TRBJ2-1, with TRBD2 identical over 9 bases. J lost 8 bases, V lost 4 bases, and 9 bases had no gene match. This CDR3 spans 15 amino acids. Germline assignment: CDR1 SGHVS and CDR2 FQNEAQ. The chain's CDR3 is CASSWAAGGLDEQFF. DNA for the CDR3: TGTGCCAGCAGCTGGGCGGCGGGAGGGTTGGATGAGCAGTTCTTC.

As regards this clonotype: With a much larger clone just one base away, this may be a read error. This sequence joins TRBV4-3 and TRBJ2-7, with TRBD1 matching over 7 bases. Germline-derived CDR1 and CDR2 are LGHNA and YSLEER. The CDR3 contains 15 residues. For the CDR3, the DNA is TGCGCCGGCAGCCCTACTGACAGGGACCTCTACGAGCAGTACTTC. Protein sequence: CAGSPTDRDLYEQYF.